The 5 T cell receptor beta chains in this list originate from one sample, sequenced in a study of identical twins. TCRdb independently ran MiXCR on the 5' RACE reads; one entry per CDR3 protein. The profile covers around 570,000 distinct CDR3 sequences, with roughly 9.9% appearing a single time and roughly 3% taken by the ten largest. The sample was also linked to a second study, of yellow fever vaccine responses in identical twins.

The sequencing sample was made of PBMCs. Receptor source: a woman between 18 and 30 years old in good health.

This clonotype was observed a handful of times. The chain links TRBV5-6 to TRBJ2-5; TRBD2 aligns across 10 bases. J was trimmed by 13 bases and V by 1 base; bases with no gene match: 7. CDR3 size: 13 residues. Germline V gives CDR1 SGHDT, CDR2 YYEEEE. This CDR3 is CASSLIPSGGPYF. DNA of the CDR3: TGTGCCAGCAGCTTGATCCCTAGCGGGGGCCCGTACTTC.

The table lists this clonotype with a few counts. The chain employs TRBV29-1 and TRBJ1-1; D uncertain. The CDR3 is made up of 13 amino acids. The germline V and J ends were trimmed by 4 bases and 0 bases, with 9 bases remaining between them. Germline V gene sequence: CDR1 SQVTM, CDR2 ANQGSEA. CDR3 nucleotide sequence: TGCAGCGTTGTTCGGCGGTTGAACACTGAAGCTTTCTTT. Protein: CSVVRRLNTEAFF.

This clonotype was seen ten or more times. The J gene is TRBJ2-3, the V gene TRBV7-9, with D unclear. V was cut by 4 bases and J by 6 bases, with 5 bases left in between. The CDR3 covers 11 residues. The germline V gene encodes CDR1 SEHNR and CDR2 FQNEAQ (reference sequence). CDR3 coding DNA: TGTGCCAGCAGCTACCTGGATACGCAGTATTTT. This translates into CASSYLDTQYF. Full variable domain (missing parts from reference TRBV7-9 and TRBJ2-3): DTGVSQNPRHKITKRGQNVTFRCDPISEHNRLYWYRQTLGQGPEFLTYFQNEAQLEKSRLLSDRFSAERPKGSFSTLEIQRTEQGDSAMYLCASSYLDTQYFGPGTRLTVL.

For the CDR3, the DNA is TGTGCCAGCAGGGACCTAGCGGATACGCAGTATTTT. As protein: CASRDLADTQYF. The gene calls are TRBV2 and TRBJ2-3; the D gene is possibly TRBD2 (6 bases). Trimming pared 6 bases from V and 6 bases from J, leaving 10 bases between. Germline V gives CDR1 SNHLY, CDR2 FYNNEI. The length of the CDR3 is 12 residues.

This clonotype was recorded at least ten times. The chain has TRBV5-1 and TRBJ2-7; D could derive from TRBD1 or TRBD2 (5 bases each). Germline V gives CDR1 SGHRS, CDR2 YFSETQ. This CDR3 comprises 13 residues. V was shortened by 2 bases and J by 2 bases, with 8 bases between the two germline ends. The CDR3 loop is CASSFEGPYEQYF. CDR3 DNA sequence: TGCGCCAGCAGCTTCGAGGGGCCCTACGAGCAGTACTTC. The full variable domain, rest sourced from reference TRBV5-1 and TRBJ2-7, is KAGVTQTPRYLIKTRGQQVTLSCSPISGHRSVSWYQQTPGQGLQFLFEYFSETQRNKGNFPGRFSGRQFSNSRSEMNVSTLELGDSALYLCASSFEGPYEQYFGPGTRLTVT.